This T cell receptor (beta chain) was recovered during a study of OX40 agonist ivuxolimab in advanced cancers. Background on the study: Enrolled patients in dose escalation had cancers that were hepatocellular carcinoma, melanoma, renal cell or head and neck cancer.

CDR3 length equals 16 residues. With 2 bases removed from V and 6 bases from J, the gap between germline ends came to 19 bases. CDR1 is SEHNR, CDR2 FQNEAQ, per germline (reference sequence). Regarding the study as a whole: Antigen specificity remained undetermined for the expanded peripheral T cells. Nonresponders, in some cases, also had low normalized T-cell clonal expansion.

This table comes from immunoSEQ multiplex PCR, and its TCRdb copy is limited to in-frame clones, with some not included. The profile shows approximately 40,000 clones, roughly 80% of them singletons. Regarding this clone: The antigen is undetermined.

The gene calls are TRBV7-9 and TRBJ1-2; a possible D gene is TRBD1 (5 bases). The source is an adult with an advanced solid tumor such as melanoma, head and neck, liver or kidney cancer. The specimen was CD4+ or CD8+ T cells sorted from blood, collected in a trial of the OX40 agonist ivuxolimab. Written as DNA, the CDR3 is TGTGCCAGCAGCTTAACGGCAGGGACCTTCCACCATGGCTACACCTTC. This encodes CASSLTAGTFHHGYTF.